This is a list of T cell receptor beta chains from one sample in a study of T cells in Graves' hyperthyroidism and ophthalmopathy. In TCRdb, the multiplex PCR reads were re-called with MiXCR into one record per CDR3 protein. Of 700,000 to 950,000 distinct CDR3 sequences in the sample, roughly a third were seen once. Sample: blood. The receptors derive from a woman between 40 and 55 years old with Graves' hyperthyroidism. CDR3s include the opening cysteine and the closing phenylalanine or tryptophan. A D gene is named only where the DNA matches it firmly. Clone size appears in some rows only: once, few, many, or a class for an expanded clone.

d_call,v_call,clone_size,j_call,cdr3_aa,cdr3_nt
-,TRBV19,many,TRBJ1-3,CASSTPDRDSGNTIYF,TGTGCCAGTAGTACTCCGGACAGAGACTCTGGAAACACCATATATTTT
-,TRBV6-5,-,TRBJ1-1,CASSYSLRETEAFF,TGTGCCAGCAGTTACTCCCTCCGGGAAACTGAAGCTTTCTTT
-,TRBV12-3/TRBV12-4,few,TRBJ2-7,CASSLGAPRRDVHEQYF,TGTGCCAGCAGTTTAGGAGCCCCGCGGAGGGACGTCCACGAGCAGTACTTC
-,TRBV15,many,TRBJ2-7,CATSRDAAGAYEQYF,TGTGCCACCAGCAGAGATGCCGCCGGGGCCTACGAGCAGTACTTC
-,TRBV2,many,TRBJ2-5,CASSGGILQETQYF,TGTGCCAGCAGTGGGGGCATTCTCCAAGAGACCCAGTACTTC
TRBD1,TRBV12-3/TRBV12-4,few,TRBJ1-2,CASRPHEDRDGGYTF,TGTGCCAGCAGACCCCACGAGGACAGGGACGGAGGCTACACCTTC
TRBD1,TRBV20-1,many,TRBJ1-2,CSAKSPTGTGGNYGYTF,TGCAGTGCCAAGAGCCCAACCGGGACAGGGGGCAACTATGGCTACACCTTC
-,TRBV6-5,-,TRBJ1-5,CASSYNVGQPQHF,TGTGCCAGCAGTTACAACGTGGGGCAGCCCCAGCATTTT
-,TRBV20-1,few,TRBJ1-5,CSARTALAQPQHF,TGCAGTGCTAGGACAGCCCTTGCGCAGCCCCAGCATTTT
-,TRBV9,many,TRBJ1-1,CASSVGMNTEAFF,TGTGCCAGCAGCGTGGGCATGAACACTGAAGCTTTCTTT
TRBD1,TRBV6-5,once,TRBJ1-6,CASSYRQGGNSPPHF,TGTGCCAGCAGTTACAGACAGGGGGGTAATTCACCCCCCCACTTT
TRBD1,TRBV5-1,-,TRBJ1-2,CASSTLTGRRYTF,TGCGCCAGCAGCACTTTGACAGGGCGGCGCTACACCTTC
TRBD1,TRBV2,few,TRBJ1-5,CASTKIGQGGNQPQHF,TGTGCCAGCACCAAAATCGGACAGGGTGGGAATCAGCCCCAGCATTTT
-,TRBV6-6,many,TRBJ2-2,CASSSDTGELFF,TGTGCCAGCAGTTCCGACACCGGGGAGCTGTTTTTT
-,TRBV12-3/TRBV12-4,few,TRBJ1-5,CASSFLGAFSNQPQHF,TGTGCCAGCAGTTTTTTGGGGGCTTTTAGCAATCAGCCCCAGCATTTT
-,TRBV2,many,TRBJ2-5,CASKGEETQYF,TGTGCCAGCAAAGGTGAAGAGACCCAGTACTTC
TRBD1,TRBV10-1,many,TRBJ1-5,CASSLYRDRGSQPQHF,TGCGCCAGCAGTCTGTACCGGGACAGGGGATCTCAGCCCCAGCATTTT
-,TRBV19,-,TRBJ2-1,CASRGGAGHNEQFF,TGTGCCAGTAGGGGGGGGGCCGGCCACAATGAGCAGTTCTTC
-,TRBV19,few,TRBJ1-3,CASRGYGFSGNTIYF,TGTGCCAGCAGAGGATATGGATTCTCTGGAAACACCATATATTTT
-,TRBV28,many,TRBJ1-6,CASSYDSPLHF,TGTGCCAGCAGTTACGATTCACCCCTCCACTTT
TRBD2,TRBV29-1,few,TRBJ2-3,CSVEGTSGRTDTQYF,TGCAGCGTTGAAGGTACTAGCGGGAGGACAGATACGCAGTATTTT
TRBD1,TRBV19,-,TRBJ1-5,CASSRGTGASNQPQHF,TGTGCCAGTAGTAGGGGGACAGGGGCTAGCAATCAGCCCCAGCATTTT
TRBD1,TRBV5-1,-,TRBJ1-1,CASSLTGGEAFF,TGCGCCAGCAGCCTGACAGGGGGCGAAGCTTTCTTT
-,TRBV7-9,-,TRBJ1-6,CASSLGFRENSPLHF,TGTGCCAGCAGCTTAGGTTTTAGGGAAAATTCACCCCTCCACTTT
-,TRBV7-2,many,TRBJ1-4,CASSKDRANEKLFF,TGTGCCAGCAGCAAGGACAGAGCTAATGAAAAACTGTTTTTT
TRBD2,TRBV7-4,-,TRBJ2-7,CASRISGNSYEQYF,TGTGCCAGCAGGATTAGCGGGAATTCCTACGAGCAGTACTTC
-,TRBV24-1,many,TRBJ1-1,CATRPRGPNTEAFF,TGTGCCACCAGACCCCGCGGGCCGAACACTGAAGCTTTCTTT
-,TRBV27,few,TRBJ2-7,CATREGFGEQYF,TGTGCCACCCGAGAGGGATTTGGGGAGCAGTACTTC
TRBD1,TRBV24-1,-,TRBJ1-3,CASSELGGGAGNTIYF,TGTGCCAGCAGCGAATTGGGAGGGGGCGCTGGAAACACCATATATTTT
-,TRBV27,-,TRBJ1-5,CASSTRGGGQPQHF,TGTGCCAGCAGCACCCGCGGGGGCGGTCAGCCCCAGCATTTT
-,TRBV19,-,TRBJ2-7,CASSIAVSSYEQYF,TGTGCCAGTAGTATAGCGGTCAGCTCCTACGAGCAGTACTTC
TRBD2,TRBV25-1,-,TRBJ2-7,CASSFAVGLAGNSYEQYF,TGTGCCAGCAGTTTTGCGGTCGGGCTAGCGGGTAACTCCTACGAGCAGTACTTC
-,TRBV12-3/TRBV12-4,once,TRBJ2-2,CASSLALVNGELFF,TGTGCCAGCAGTTTAGCCCTTGTGAACGGGGAGCTGTTTTTT
-,TRBV5-4,few,TRBJ1-1,CASSPGAGTGVNTEAFF,TGTGCCAGCAGCCCGGGAGCAGGGACGGGGGTGAACACTGAAGCTTTCTTT
-,TRBV6-6,-,TRBJ1-2,CASSYRTEAPDGYTF,TGTGCCAGCAGTTACCGGACAGAAGCACCGGATGGCTACACCTTC
-,TRBV5-6,few,TRBJ2-5,CASGGKAVTKETQYF,TGTGCCAGCGGGGGGAAGGCGGTTACCAAAGAGACCCAGTACTTC
-,TRBV2,-,TRBJ1-2,CASSARRSTGAYGYTF,TGTGCCAGCAGTGCTAGGAGGTCGACCGGGGCCTATGGCTACACCTTC
-,TRBV4-3,-,TRBJ1-5,CASSQDLPGWGDQPQHF,TGCGCCAGCAGCCAAGATCTTCCCGGTTGGGGGGATCAGCCCCAGCATTTT
-,TRBV5-6,many,TRBJ1-2,CASSLEVPGGYTF,TGTGCCAGCAGCTTGGAAGTTCCGGGAGGCTACACCTTC
-,TRBV6-5,-,TRBJ2-2,CASSYLYLTHTGELLF,TGTGCCAGCAGTTACCTCTACCTAACTCACACCGGGGAGCTGCTTTTT
-,TRBV5-1,many,TRBJ1-1,CASSLAYSNTEAFF,TGCGCCAGCAGCTTGGCCTATTCGAACACTGAAGCTTTCTTT
TRBD1,TRBV10-3,many,TRBJ1-1,CAISESGTGGGTEAFF,TGTGCCATCAGTGAGTCGGGCACAGGGGGCGGCACTGAAGCTTTCTTT
-,TRBV29-1,-,TRBJ2-3,CSVGAEATQYF,TGCAGCGTCGGGGCGGAGGCTACGCAGTATTTT
-,TRBV9,many,TRBJ1-3,CASSVAGTSGNTIYF,TGTGCCAGCAGCGTGGCAGGGACCTCTGGAAACACCATATATTTT
TRBD1,TRBV5-1,few,TRBJ2-5,CASSPRTGGRETQYF,TGCGCCAGCAGCCCAAGGACAGGGGGCAGGGAGACCCAGTACTTC
TRBD1,TRBV7-2,-,TRBJ1-5,CASSSGQVDGQPQHF,TGTGCCAGCAGCTCGGGACAGGTGGACGGTCAGCCCCAGCATTTT
TRBD2,TRBV6-1,-,TRBJ2-7,CASTDSGGGAYEQYF,TGTGCCAGCACTGATAGCGGGGGGGGGGCCTACGAGCAGTACTTC
-,TRBV20-1,many,TRBJ1-1,CSAATGGNTEAFF,TGCAGTGCTGCGACAGGAGGGAACACTGAAGCTTTCTTT
-,TRBV7-9,many,TRBJ1-1,CASSARVNTEAFF,TGTGCCAGCAGCGCGAGGGTGAACACTGAAGCTTTCTTT
-,TRBV7-9,many,TRBJ2-7,CASSFQTSAAYEQYF,TGTGCCAGCAGCTTTCAGACTAGTGCGGCTTACGAGCAGTACTTC
TRBD2,TRBV5-1,-,TRBJ2-5,CASGRSYTGGAGETQYF,TGTGCCAGCGGCCGATCATACACGGGGGGGGCCGGGGAGACCCAGTACTTC
-,TRBV7-6,many,TRBJ1-1,CASSLARVGTEAFF,TGTGCCAGCAGCTTAGCCAGGGTTGGCACTGAAGCTTTCTTT
-,TRBV13,few,TRBJ1-6,CASNRAPGNSPLHF,TGTGCCAGCAACCGGGCCCCGGGGAATTCACCCCTCCACTTT
TRBD1,TRBV7-2,many,TRBJ1-1,CASSFVRQGAFAFF,TGTGCCAGCAGCTTTGTTCGACAGGGTGCTTTCGCTTTCTTT
TRBD1,TRBV9,few,TRBJ1-2,CASSVSSRDRGLIGYGYTF,TGTGCCAGCAGCGTATCATCCCGGGACAGGGGATTGATTGGATATGGCTACACCTTC